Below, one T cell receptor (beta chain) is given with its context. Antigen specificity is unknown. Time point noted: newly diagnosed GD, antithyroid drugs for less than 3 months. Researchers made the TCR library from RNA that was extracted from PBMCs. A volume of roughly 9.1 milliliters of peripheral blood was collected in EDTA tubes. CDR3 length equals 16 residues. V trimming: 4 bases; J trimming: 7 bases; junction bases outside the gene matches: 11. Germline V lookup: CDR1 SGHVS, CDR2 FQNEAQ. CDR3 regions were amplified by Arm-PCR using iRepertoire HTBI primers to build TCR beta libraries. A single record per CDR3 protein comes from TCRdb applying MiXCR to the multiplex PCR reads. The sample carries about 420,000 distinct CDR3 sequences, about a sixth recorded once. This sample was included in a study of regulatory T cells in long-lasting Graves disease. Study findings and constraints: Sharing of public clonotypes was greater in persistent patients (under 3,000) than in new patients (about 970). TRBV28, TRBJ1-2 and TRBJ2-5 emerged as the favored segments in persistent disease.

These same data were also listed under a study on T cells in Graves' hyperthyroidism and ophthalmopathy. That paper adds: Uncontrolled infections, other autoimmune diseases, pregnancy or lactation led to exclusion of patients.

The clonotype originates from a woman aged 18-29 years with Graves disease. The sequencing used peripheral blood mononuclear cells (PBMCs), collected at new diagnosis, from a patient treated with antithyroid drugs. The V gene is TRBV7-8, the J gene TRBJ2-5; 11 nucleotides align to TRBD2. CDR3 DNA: TGTGCCAGCAGCTCAGGACTAGCGGGTACCCTAGGGACCCAGTACTTC. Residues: CASSSGLAGTLGTQYF.